This T cell receptor beta chain comes out of a study of blood T cell repertoires in COVID-19. Study in general: Donors in the United States, Italy and Spain gave samples during acute or convalescent COVID-19. Nucleic acid was either cDNA or gDNA, and it came from T cells, B-cell-depleted T cells, or PBMCs.

How the authors handled the data: Estimates of nucleated cell counts were drawn from the amplification of reference gene primers. Method: immunoSEQ multiplex PCR; TCRdb's copy keeps in-frame clones and lacks some. That table is the source of V, J and clone size, and D and trimming were worked out from the DNA. The sample includes 140,000 or so clones, 75% to 85% of them seen just once. Germline values: CDR1 LNHDA, CDR2 SQIVND (reference sequence). The trim removed 3 bases at V and 1 base at J, leaving 14 bases unmatched. The CDR3 totals 18 residues. The V call is TRBV19, the J call TRBJ2-7; 8 nucleotides align to TRBD2. The TCR was taken from a woman aged 80 or older with acute or convalescent COVID-19. Material for sequencing was peripheral blood. This chain's CDR3 is CASSIQLKGLGVSYEQYF. In nucleotides, the CDR3 is TGTGCCAGTAGTATTCAGCTTAAGGGACTAGGAGTTTCCTACGAGCAGTACTTC.